The source of this TCR beta chain is a study of control samples from healthy donors and cancer patients. Trimming removed 5 bases at V and 4 bases at J, with 15 bases between. Germline lookup yields CDR1 GTSNPN and CDR2 SVGIG (reference sequence). The CDR3 has 14 amino acids. TCRdb keeps only in-frame clones here, not all; method: immunoSEQ multiplex PCR. The sample records 74,000 or so clones, roughly 90% being singletons. This sequence was found in a middle-aged man in good health. V usage is TRBV30 and J usage is TRBJ1-5; D is perhaps TRBD1 (5 bases). The sequencing sample was made of blood. The CDR3 DNA is TGTGCCTGGGCCGGGGACCTCCTGAATCAGCCCCAGCATTTT. It specifies CAWAGDLLNQPQHF.